Listed here are 4 T cell receptor beta chains from one sample, sequenced in a study of patients and donors after allogeneic stem cell transplantation. MiXCR was run by TCRdb on the RT-PCR reads, yielding one entry per CDR3 protein. The sample lists under 2,500 distinct CDR3 sequences, around 4.7% occurring once. Material: blood, either unsorted or a sorted T cell fraction (not recorded which). The receptors originated from a human donor who was either an allogeneic HSCT recipient or a stem cell or donor lymphocyte infusion donor (not recorded which). It is not recorded whose cells these are; they may come from a transplant donor.

This clonotype is classed as medium-sized. This chain connects TRBV7-6 to TRBJ2-7, with D perhaps matching TRBD1 (6 bases). The CDR3 totals 13 residues. V dropped 0 bases and J dropped 6 bases, with 9 bases sitting between them. Germline lookup yields CDR1 SGHVS and CDR2 FNYEAQ. The chain's CDR3 is CASSLAGGAEQYF. CDR3 nucleotides: TGTGCCAGCAGCTTAGCAGGGGGAGCCGAGCAGTACTTC.

As concerns this clonotype: This may be a read error: a much more frequent sequence differs by one nucleotide. The rearrangement uses TRBV7-3 and TRBJ1-1; perhaps TRBD1 as D (5 bases). CDR3 length: 14 amino acids. Germline-derived CDR1 and CDR2 are SGHTA and FQGTGA. CDR3 DNA: TGTGCCAGCAGCTTGCAGGGAATGAACAATGAAGCTTTCTTT. It translates to CASSLQGMNNEAFF.

By share of the sample, this clonotype is medium-sized (0.01 to 0.1%). The V call is TRBV27, the J call TRBJ2-1, with 10 bases fitting TRBD2. Trimming at V came to 4 bases and at J to 2 bases, leaving 8 bases not matched to a gene. CDR1 MNHEY and CDR2 SMNVEV come from the germline V gene (reference sequence). This CDR3 is built from 17 residues. Here the CDR3 reads CASSSGRLAGAYNEQFF. In nucleotides, the CDR3 is TGTGCCAGCAGTTCGGGGAGGCTAGCGGGAGCCTACAATGAGCAGTTCTTC.

Judged by abundance, this clonotype is medium-sized (0.01 to 0.1%). The rearrangement uses TRBV6-5 and TRBJ2-1, with 7 bases fitting TRBD1. The CDR3 totals 15 residues. V was pared by 0 bases and J by 4 bases, with 3 bases of the junction left unmatched. In germline, CDR1 is MNHEY, CDR2 SVGAGI. CDR3 sequence (DNA): TGTGCCAGCAGTTACTCGGGGACAGCTTACAATGAGCAGTTCTTC. Protein sequence: CASSYSGTAYNEQFF.